Shown below are 5 T cell receptor beta chains from a single sample sequenced in a study of T cell changes during pregnancy in multiple sclerosis. Sequencing used immunoSEQ multiplex PCR; TCRdb keeps in-frame clones, though not all of them. In the table there are fewer than 70,000 clones, 80% to 90% of which are singletons. Source: peripheral blood, taken in the first trimester of pregnancy. The receptors originated from a female donor with multiple sclerosis, enrolled in a pregnancy study.

V gene TRBV7-6 combines with J gene TRBJ2-2; 7 nucleotides line up with TRBD2. The V and J ends lost 1 base and 6 bases, in that order; junction bases with no gene match: 2. CDR3 length equals 14 residues. Germline V gene sequence: CDR1 SGHVS, CDR2 FNYEAQ. This CDR3 is CASSLETSSGELFF. CDR3 sequence (DNA): TGTGCCAGCAGCTTAGAGACTAGCTCCGGGGAGCTGTTTTTT.

This chain joins TRBV18 and TRBJ1-1, with no clear D. Germline V gene lookup returns CDR1 KGHSH and CDR2 LQKENI. V lost 6 bases and J lost 1, with 6 bases in between. CDR3 length: 12 residues. The CDR3 loop is CASSSSNTEAFF. The CDR3 DNA follows: TGTGCCAGCTCCTCTTCGAACACTGAAGCTTTCTTT.

This chain connects TRBV6-5 to TRBJ2-7; 10 nucleotides align to TRBD2. V dropped 0 bases and J dropped 4; count of bases not matched to a gene: 6. This CDR3 comprises 16 residues. CDR1 is MNHEY, CDR2 SVGAGI, per germline. CDR3 amino acids: CASSYSGLAGGYEQYF. DNA of the CDR3: TGTGCCAGCAGTTACTCGGGATTAGCGGGGGGTTACGAGCAGTACTTC.

The chain combines TRBV29-1 with TRBJ2-5; 11 bases are a match to TRBD2. The ends lost 6 bases at V and 5 bases at J; junction bases unmatched: 5. Germline-derived CDR1 and CDR2 are SQVTM and ANQGSEA. CDR3 length: 13 residues. CDR3 amino acids: CSVLAGAGETQYF. The CDR3 nucleotides are TGCAGCGTACTAGCGGGAGCCGGGGAGACCCAGTACTTC.

The chain employs TRBV10-3 and TRBJ1-1, with D possibly TRBD1 on 6 matching bases. The CDR3 contains 17 residues. V was shortened by 5 bases and J by 2 bases, with 21 bases between the two germline ends. Germline V gene sequence: CDR1 ENHRY, CDR2 SYGVKD. The CDR3 DNA follows: TGTGCCATCAGTCCCCTCGGGCAGGGGCCCTTTAACACTGAAGCTTTCTTT. Amino acid sequence: CAISPLGQGPFNTEAFF.